This T cell receptor beta chain was obtained from a study of T cell responses to AZD1222 COVID-19 vaccine. A remark on this clone: Its cognate antigen is unknown.

Points from the study as a whole: Across spike, vaccine-associated CD4 TCRs were found, dominant at 160-218 and 743-854.

The CDR3 has 13 residues. Trimming shortened V by 5 bases and J by 5 bases, and 10 bases separated the two germline ends. Germline CDR1 reads SNHLY; CDR2 reads FYNNEI. Second doses at about 4 or about 12 weeks were pooled. Here immunoSEQ multiplex PCR was the method, and the copy in TCRdb shows in-frame clones only, minus some. The table shows 70,000 to 90,000 clones, with 80% to 90% occurring only once. The sample consisted of peripheral blood, taken 28 days after the second AZD1222 dose. The receptor's source is an adult who received the AZD1222 COVID-19 vaccine. The V gene is TRBV2, the J gene TRBJ1-5; the D is unclear. DNA of the CDR3: TGTGCCAGCAGTACATCAGGAGATCAGCCCCAGCATTTT. It yields the protein CASSTSGDQPQHF.